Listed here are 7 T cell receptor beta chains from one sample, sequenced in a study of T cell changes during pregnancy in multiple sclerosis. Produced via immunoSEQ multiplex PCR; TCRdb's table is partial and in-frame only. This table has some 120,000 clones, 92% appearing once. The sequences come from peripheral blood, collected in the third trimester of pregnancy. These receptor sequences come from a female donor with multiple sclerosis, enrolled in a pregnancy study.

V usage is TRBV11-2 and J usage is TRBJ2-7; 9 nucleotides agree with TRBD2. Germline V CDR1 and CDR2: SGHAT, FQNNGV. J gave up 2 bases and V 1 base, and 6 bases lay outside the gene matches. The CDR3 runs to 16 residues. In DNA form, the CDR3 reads TGTGCCAGCAGCTTAGTGGGCGGGGGGGCCCCCTACGAGCAGTACTTC. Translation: CASSLVGGGAPYEQYF. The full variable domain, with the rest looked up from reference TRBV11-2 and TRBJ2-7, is EAGVAQSPRYKIIEKRQSVAFWCNPISGHATLYWYQQILGQGPKLLIQFQNNGVVDDSQLPKDRFSAERLKGVDSTLKIQPAKLEDSAVYLCASSLVGGGAPYEQYFGPGTRLTVT.

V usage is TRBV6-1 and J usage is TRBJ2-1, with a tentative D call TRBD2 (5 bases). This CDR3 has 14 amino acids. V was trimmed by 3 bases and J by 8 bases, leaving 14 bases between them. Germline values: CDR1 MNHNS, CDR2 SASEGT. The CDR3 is CASSDKGPGYEQFF. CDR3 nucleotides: TGTGCCAGCAGTGATAAGGGCCCGGGATATGAGCAGTTCTTC.

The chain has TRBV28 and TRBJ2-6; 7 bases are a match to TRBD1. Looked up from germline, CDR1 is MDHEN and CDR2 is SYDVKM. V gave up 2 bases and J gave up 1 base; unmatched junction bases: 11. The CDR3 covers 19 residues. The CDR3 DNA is TGTGCCAGCAGTTTACGTCGCCAGGGGGTTATTTCTGGGGCCAACGTCCTGACTTTC. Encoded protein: CASSLRRQGVISGANVLTF.

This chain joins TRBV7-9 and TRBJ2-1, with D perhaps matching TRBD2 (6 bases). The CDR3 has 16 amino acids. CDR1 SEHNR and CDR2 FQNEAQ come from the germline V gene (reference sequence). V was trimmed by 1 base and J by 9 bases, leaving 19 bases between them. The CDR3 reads CASSLGGAPQAGEQFF. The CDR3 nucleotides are TGTGCCAGCAGCTTAGGGGGCGCCCCCCAAGCGGGTGAGCAGTTCTTC.

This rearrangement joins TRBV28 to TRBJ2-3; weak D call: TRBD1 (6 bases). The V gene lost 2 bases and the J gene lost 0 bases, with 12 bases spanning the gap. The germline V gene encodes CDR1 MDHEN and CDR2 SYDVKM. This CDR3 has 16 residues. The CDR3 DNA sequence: TGTGCCAGCAGTTTAGATGTGGGGGCTAGCACAGATACGCAGTATTTT. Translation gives CASSLDVGASTDTQYF. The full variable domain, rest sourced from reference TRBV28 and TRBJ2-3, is DVKVTQSSRYLVKRTGEKVFLECVQDMDHENMFWYRQDPGLGLRLIYFSYDVKMKEKGDIPEGYSVSREKKERFSLILESASTNQTSMYLCASSLDVGASTDTQYFGPGTRLTVL.

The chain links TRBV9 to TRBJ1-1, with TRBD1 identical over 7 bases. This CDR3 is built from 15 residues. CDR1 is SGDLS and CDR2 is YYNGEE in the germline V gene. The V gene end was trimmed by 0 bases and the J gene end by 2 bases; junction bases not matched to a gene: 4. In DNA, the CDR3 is TGTGCCAGCAGCGTAGGCGGGACAGCCAACACTGAAGCTTTCTTT. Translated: CASSVGGTANTEAFF.

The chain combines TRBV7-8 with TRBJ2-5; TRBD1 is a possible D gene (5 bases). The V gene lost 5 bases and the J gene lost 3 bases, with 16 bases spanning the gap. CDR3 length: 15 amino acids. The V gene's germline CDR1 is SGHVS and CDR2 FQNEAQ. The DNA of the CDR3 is TGTGCCAGCAGCCAGGGCTGGAGCCTTAAAGAGACCCAGTACTTC. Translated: CASSQGWSLKETQYF.